The 25 T cell receptor beta chains in this list originate from one sample, sequenced in a study of blood T cell repertoires in COVID-19. Measured with immunoSEQ multiplex PCR; TCRdb has only the in-frame clones, and not every one. The sample has tens of thousands of clones, approximately 92% seen once. The sequenced sample consisted of peripheral blood. The source of these receptors is a man aged 50-59 years with COVID-19, enrolled during active disease.

The chain couples TRBV7-2 to TRBJ2-7; 8 bases are a match to TRBD1. The CDR3 consists of 19 residues. From germline, CDR1 is SGHTA and CDR2 FQGNSA. V lost 4 bases to trimming and J lost 2 bases; unmatched junction nucleotides: 19. The CDR3 here is CASSSRDSGQVTYPYEQYF. CDR3 coding DNA: TGTGCCAGCAGCTCCCGCGACTCGGGACAGGTGACTTACCCCTACGAGCAGTACTTC.

This rearrangement joins TRBV28 to TRBJ1-2, with 7 bases matching TRBD1. Germline V gene sequence: CDR1 MDHEN, CDR2 SYDVKM. V lost 10 bases, J lost 4 bases, and 12 bases stayed unmatched. The CDR3 is made up of 14 amino acids. The CDR3 DNA is TGTGCCATCCGGACACCGGGACAGTTCTATGGCTACACCTTC. Encoded protein: CAIRTPGQFYGYTF.

This chain joins TRBV29-1 and TRBJ1-1; 7 bases are shared with TRBD1. Germline V lookup: CDR1 SQVTM, CDR2 ANQGSEA. The J segment lost 3 bases and the V segment lost 7 bases, leaving 14 bases of the junction unmatched. The CDR3 totals 15 residues. The CDR3 DNA follows: TGCAGCGCGGACACAGGGGTTGGGCGCGACACTGAAGCTTTCTTT. It specifies CSADTGVGRDTEAFF.

The gene calls are TRBV9 and TRBJ1-5, with 7 bases matching TRBD1. V lost 1 base and J lost 6; bases outside the gene matches: 7. The CDR3 extends over 15 amino acids. CDR1 and CDR2 from the germline V gene are SGDLS and YYNGEE. The CDR3 loop is CASSVTGVVGQPQHF. The CDR3 DNA is TGTGCCAGCAGCGTAACAGGGGTGGTTGGTCAGCCCCAGCATTTT.

The chain has TRBV5-4 and TRBJ2-7; 8 bases fit TRBD2. Germline CDR1 reads SGHNT; CDR2 reads YYREEE (reference sequence). The CDR3 runs 14 residues. Trimming at V came to 6 bases and at J to 7 bases, leaving 12 bases not matched to a gene. CDR3 nucleotides: TGTGCCAGCAAGCGGGAGCCAGGGGAGGGGGAGCAGTACTTC. Translated, it gives CASKREPGEGEQYF. The full variable domain, completed using reference TRBV5-4 and TRBJ2-7, is ETGVTQSPTHLIKTRGQQVTLRCSSQSGHNTVSWYQQALGQGPQFIFQYYREEENGRGNFPPRFSGLQFPNYSSELNVNALELDDSALYLCASKREPGEGEQYFGPGTRLTVT.

The rearrangement joins TRBV5-1 to TRBJ2-1, with TRBD1 matching 9 bases. The CDR3 contains 14 residues. With V trimmed by 5 bases and J by 7 bases, 7 bases remained unmatched. Germline CDR1 and CDR2: SGHRS and YFSETQ. CDR3 sequence (DNA): TGCGCCAGCAGACGGGGGACAGGGACGAATGAGCAGTTCTTC. Translated: CASRRGTGTNEQFF.

This clone was recorded once. This chain links TRBV19 with TRBJ1-5, with 8 nucleotides matching TRBD1. Germline values: CDR1 LNHDA, CDR2 SQIVND (reference sequence). The CDR3 sequence is 18 residues long. The V and J ends lost 7 bases and 2 bases, in that order; junction bases with no gene match: 16. The CDR3 nucleotides are TGTGCCAGTACCAACCCCCGATCGGGACAGGTGGGCAATCAGCCCCAGCATTTT. It specifies CASTNPRSGQVGNQPQHF.

The chain employs TRBV11-2 and TRBJ2-2, with 7 bases fitting TRBD2. This CDR3 region has 14 residues. V lost 5 bases, J lost 9 bases, and 9 bases stayed unmatched. The germline gives CDR1 SGHAT, CDR2 FQNNGV. The CDR3 is CASSPRDYLRELFF. The CDR3, as DNA: TGTGCCAGCAGCCCCCGGGACTACCTCAGGGAGCTGTTTTTT.

The genes are TRBV15 and TRBJ1-1; D might be TRBD1 (6 bases). The germline V gene encodes CDR1 LNHNV and CDR2 YYDKDF (reference sequence). V was shortened by 0 bases and J by 7 bases, with 6 bases between the two germline ends. The CDR3 covers 12 residues. The DNA for the CDR3 is TGTGCCACCAGCAGAGACAGGGGTGAAGCTTTCTTT. It translates to CATSRDRGEAFF.

The J gene is TRBJ2-3, the V gene TRBV4-3; 16 bases match TRBD2. This CDR3 spans 18 amino acids. J was trimmed by 3 bases and V by 1 base; bases with no gene match: 4. The germline CDR1 and CDR2 sequences are LGHNA and YSLEER. The CDR3 DNA reads as TGCGCCAGCAGCCAAGCCGGGACTAGCGGGAGGGCGACAGATACGCAGTATTTT. Encoded protein: CASSQAGTSGRATDTQYF.

The chain is built from TRBV12-2 and TRBJ2-7; the table's D call TRBD2 went unverified against the DNA. TRBV12-2 is classified as a pseudogene. The CDR3 has 13 amino acids. The CDR3, as DNA: TGTGCAAGTCTGGTGAGGGCTCCCTACGAGCAGTACTTC. Its translation: CASLVRAPYEQYF.

This clone was counted between two and nine times. J is TRBJ2-7 and V is TRBV7-2, with TRBD2 matching 12 bases. Germline V gene sequence: CDR1 SGHTA, CDR2 FQGNSA. V lost 3 bases, J lost 0 bases, and 6 bases stayed unmatched. This CDR3 spans 17 amino acids. Written as DNA, the CDR3 is TGTGCCAGCAGCTTGGCGTGGACTAGCGGGAACTCCTACGAGCAGTACTTC. Amino acid sequence: CASSLAWTSGNSYEQYF.

The chain is built from TRBV4-1 and TRBJ2-7; 12 bases agree with TRBD2. The CDR3 runs to 16 residues. The trim removed 3 bases at V and 0 bases at J, leaving 3 bases unmatched. CDR1 and CDR2 from the germline V gene are MGHRA and YSYEKL. CDR3 residues: CASSQRLAGVSYEQYF. Here the CDR3 DNA reads TGCGCCAGCAGCCAGAGACTAGCGGGAGTCTCCTACGAGCAGTACTTC.

The chain uses TRBV5-1 and TRBJ1-1, with D tentatively TRBD1 (6 bases). Trimming took off 4 bases at V and 0 bases at J, with 13 bases between the two ends. Germline CDR1 SGHRS, CDR2 YFSETQ. This CDR3 spans 15 amino acids. CDR3 coding DNA: TGCGCCAGCAGCCCGGTGGGACATCTGAACACTGAAGCTTTCTTT. Its protein is CASSPVGHLNTEAFF.

The V call is TRBV6-2 or TRBV6-3, the J call TRBJ2-3; TRBD2 matches at 11 bases. V was pared by 6 bases and J by 8 bases, with 4 bases of the junction left unmatched. The CDR3 spans 13 residues. Germline CDR1 MNHEY, CDR2 SVGEGT. The CDR3 DNA reads as TGTGCCAGCAGCACTAGCGGGAGTGGTACGCAGTATTTT. This sequence encodes CASSTSGSGTQYF.

The chain couples TRBV9 to TRBJ1-2, with D hard to call. Between the trimmed V and J ends, which lost 0 bases and 8 bases, there was a span of 14 bases. Looked up from germline, CDR1 is SGDLS and CDR2 is YYNGEE. The CDR3 runs to 14 residues. The CDR3 DNA follows: TGTGCCAGCAGCGTAGCCGAACCCCCCGAGGGCTACACCTTC. The encoded protein is CASSVAEPPEGYTF.

The sample holds one count of this clone. The chain carries TRBV5-1 and TRBJ2-2; TRBD2 agrees at 8 bases. With 2 bases clipped from V and 5 bases from J, the junction kept 11 bases outside the gene matches. CDR3 length equals 17 residues. In germline, CDR1 is SGHRS, CDR2 YFSETQ. The DNA of the CDR3 is TGCGCCAGCAGCTTACCCCCGGCAGCGGGAGCTACCGGGGAGCTGTTTTTT. Protein: CASSLPPAAGATGELFF.

The V call is TRBV18, the J call TRBJ2-7, with TRBD1 matching over 7 bases. The V segment lost 0 bases and the J segment 7 bases; nucleotides outside the gene matches: 12. Germline CDR1 and CDR2: KGHSH and LQKENI. CDR3 size: 16 residues. Here the CDR3 DNA reads TGTGCCAGCTCACCACCGGGGCGGCAGGGGGTGATGGAGCAGTACTTC. This sequence encodes CASSPPGRQGVMEQYF.

This chain connects TRBV3-1 (or the pseudogene TRBV3-2) to TRBJ2-5; 13 nucleotides align to TRBD2. The length of the CDR3 is 16 residues. Germline V gene sequence: CDR1 LGHDT, CDR2 YNNKEL (reference sequence). V dropped 4 bases and J dropped 2; count of bases not matched to a gene: 4. As DNA, the CDR3 is TGTGCCAGCAGCCGAGGGGGACTAGCGGGACAAGAGACCCAGTACTTC. Amino acids: CASSRGGLAGQETQYF.

This chain uses TRBV3-1 (or the pseudogene TRBV3-2) with TRBJ1-2; possible D gene TRBD1, 6 bases. Trimming left V 5 bases short and J 8 bases short, with 18 bases between. This CDR3 region has 14 residues. Germline V gene lookup returns CDR1 LGHDT and CDR2 YNNKEL (reference sequence). CDR3 coding DNA: TGTGCCAGCAGCAGCCAAGACAGGAGCGGCGGCTACACCTTC. Amino acid sequence: CASSSQDRSGGYTF.

This chain uses TRBV3-1 (or the pseudogene TRBV3-2) with TRBJ1-1, with 7 bases aligning to TRBD1. The CDR3 totals 13 residues. With 4 bases clipped from V and 6 bases from J, the junction kept 5 bases outside the gene matches. Per germline, CDR1 LGHDT and CDR2 YNNKEL (reference sequence). The CDR3 here is CASSLLQGPEAFF. The DNA of the CDR3 is TGTGCCAGCAGCCTCCTACAGGGGCCTGAAGCTTTCTTT.

This clone has more than one count but fewer than ten. The chain carries TRBV19 and TRBJ2-1, with 8 bases that match TRBD1. Germline lookup yields CDR1 LNHDA and CDR2 SQIVND (reference sequence). This CDR3 has 15 amino acids. V lost 4 bases to trimming and J lost 6 bases; unmatched junction nucleotides: 8. CDR3 region: CASSRGGQEFNEQFF. The DNA for the CDR3 is TGTGCCAGTAGTAGAGGGGGACAGGAGTTCAATGAGCAGTTCTTC.

The V and J genes are TRBV7-2 and TRBJ1-1, with a weak D call TRBD1 (5 bases). Germline CDR1 and CDR2: SGHTA and FQGNSA. V shed 1 base and J shed 8 bases, with 11 bases lying between them. The CDR3 is 13 residues long. CDR3: CASSLVRGGEAFF. CDR3 coding DNA: TGTGCCAGCAGCTTAGTGCGCGGGGGGGAAGCTTTCTTT.

The chain combines TRBV9 with TRBJ2-1, with 14 positions matching TRBD2. Trimming removed 3 bases from V and 10 bases from J; junction bases left unmatched: 9. CDR1 is SGDLS, CDR2 YYNGEE, per germline. The CDR3 length is 16 residues. CDR3 nucleotide sequence: TGTGCCAGCAGCGAGGGACTAGCGGGGGTTGACCCCGAGCAGTTCTTC. Amino acids: CASSEGLAGVDPEQFF.

The chain uses TRBV7-2 and TRBJ2-2; D not resolved. The CDR3 is 14 residues long. Trimming left V 1 base short and J 7 bases short, with 10 bases between. Looked up from germline, CDR1 is SGHTA and CDR2 is FQGNSA. CDR3 in amino acids: CASSLESQNGELFF. For the CDR3, the DNA is TGTGCCAGCAGCTTAGAGTCCCAGAACGGGGAGCTGTTTTTT.